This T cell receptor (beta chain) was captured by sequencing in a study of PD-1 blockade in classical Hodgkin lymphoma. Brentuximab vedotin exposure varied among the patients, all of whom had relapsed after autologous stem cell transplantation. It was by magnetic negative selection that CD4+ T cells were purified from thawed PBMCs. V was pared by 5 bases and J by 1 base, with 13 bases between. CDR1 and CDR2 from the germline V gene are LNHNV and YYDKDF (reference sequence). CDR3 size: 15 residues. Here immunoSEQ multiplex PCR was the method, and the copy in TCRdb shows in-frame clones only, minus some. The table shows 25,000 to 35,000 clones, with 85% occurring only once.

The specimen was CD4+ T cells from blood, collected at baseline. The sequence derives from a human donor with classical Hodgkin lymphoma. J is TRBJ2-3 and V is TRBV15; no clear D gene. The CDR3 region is CATSRRLGGTDTQYF. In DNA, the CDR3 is TGTGCCACCAGCCGACGGCTTGGGGGCACAGATACGCAGTATTTT.